One and the same sample provided the 6 T cell receptor beta chains below, sequenced in a study of persistence of HIV-infected CD4 T cells. The stimulus was lysate of CMV-infected fibroblasts, roughly 10 ug/mL. Responding CD4+ T cells were sorted by upregulation of both CD40 ligand and CD69. These receptors' targets are unknown. The libraries were made with immunoSEQ version 4 in survey mode. Only in-frame clones appear in the TCRdb table, and some are missing; sequencing was by immunoSEQ multiplex PCR. The sample yields about 15,000 clones, less than 75% seen once. Here the sequenced sample was CD4+ T cells sorted from PBMCs after roughly 18-hour stimulation, taken from a patient who received antiretroviral therapy. These receptors all come from an adult man with HIV who was CMV-seropositive.

The chain links TRBV7-2 to TRBJ1-5; D unresolved. Germline V gene sequence: CDR1 SGHTA, CDR2 FQGNSA. Trimming removed 1 base from V and 6 bases from J, with 13 bases in between. The CDR3 has 15 residues. DNA of the CDR3: TGTGCCAGCAGCTTAGTGTCGTCCGAAAGTCAGCCCCAGCATTTT. Its translation: CASSLVSSESQPQHF.

The rearrangement links TRBV4-1 to TRBJ2-1, with 9 bases fitting TRBD2. This CDR3 is built from 18 residues. Germline trimming cut 1 base from V and 0 bases from J; bases unmatched to any gene: 7. CDR1 and CDR2 (germline): MGHRA, YSYEKL. CDR3 nucleotides: TGCGCCAGCAGCCAAGTTATTAGCGGGGGTCTCTCCTACAATGAGCAGTTCTTC. Its translation: CASSQVISGGLSYNEQFF.

The chain uses TRBV28 and TRBJ2-7; tentatively, D is TRBD1 or TRBD2 (5 bases each). The germline V gene encodes CDR1 MDHEN and CDR2 SYDVKM. The ends were cut back, 7 bases at V and 10 bases at J, with 29 bases in the middle. This CDR3 comprises 16 residues. The CDR3 DNA sequence: TGTGCCAGCATTACGGCGGGCATACCAACAGGTAGCCCCCAGTACTTC. Translating it yields CASITAGIPTGSPQYF.

The chain combines TRBV5-1 with TRBJ2-7; D uncertain. V gave up 4 bases and J gave up 3 bases, with 14 bases separating them. This CDR3 comprises 14 residues. The germline V gene has CDR1 SGHRS and CDR2 YFSETQ. CDR3 sequence: CASSPESPVYEQYF. The CDR3 DNA sequence: TGCGCCAGCAGCCCCGAGAGCCCCGTCTACGAGCAGTACTTC. The variable domain in full, completed from reference TRBV5-1 and TRBJ2-7, reads KAGVTQTPRYLIKTRGQQVTLSCSPISGHRSVSWYQQTPGQGLQFLFEYFSETQRNKGNFPGRFSGRQFSNSRSEMNVSTLELGDSALYLCASSPESPVYEQYFGPGTRLTVT.

V and J are TRBV11-1 and TRBJ1-6, with D maybe TRBD1 (5 bases). CDR1 is SGHAT and CDR2 is FQDESV in the germline V gene (reference sequence). This CDR3 region has 13 residues. V shed 7 bases and J shed 10 bases, with 14 bases lying between them. The CDR3 DNA sequence: TGTGCCAGCACAGGGTCCTCGGGCTCACCCCTCCACTTT. It yields the protein CASTGSSGSPLHF.

The rearrangement uses TRBV28 and TRBJ2-6; no clear D. CDR1 MDHEN and CDR2 SYDVKM come from the germline V gene. This CDR3 has 13 residues. Trimming removed 3 bases at V and 4 bases at J, with 4 bases between. The CDR3 sequence is CASSLSGANVLTF. The DNA of the CDR3 is TGTGCCAGCAGTTTGTCCGGGGCCAACGTCCTGACTTTC.